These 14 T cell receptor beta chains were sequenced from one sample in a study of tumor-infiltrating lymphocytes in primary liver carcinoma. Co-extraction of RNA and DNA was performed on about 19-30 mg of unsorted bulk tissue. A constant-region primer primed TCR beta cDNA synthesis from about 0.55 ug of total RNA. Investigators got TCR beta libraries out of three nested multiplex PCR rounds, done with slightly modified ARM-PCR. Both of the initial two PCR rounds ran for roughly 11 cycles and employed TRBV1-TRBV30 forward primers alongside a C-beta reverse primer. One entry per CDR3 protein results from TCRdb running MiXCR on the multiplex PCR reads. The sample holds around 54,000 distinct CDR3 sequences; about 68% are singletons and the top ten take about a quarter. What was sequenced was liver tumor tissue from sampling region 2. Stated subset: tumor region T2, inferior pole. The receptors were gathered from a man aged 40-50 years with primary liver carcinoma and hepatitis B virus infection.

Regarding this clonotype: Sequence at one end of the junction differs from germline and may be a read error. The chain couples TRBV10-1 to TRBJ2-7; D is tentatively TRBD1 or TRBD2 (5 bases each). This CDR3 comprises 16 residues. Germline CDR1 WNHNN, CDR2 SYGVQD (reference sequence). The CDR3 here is CVSRTFRDVSSYEQYF. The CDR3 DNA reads TGCGTCAGCAGGACATTCCGGGACGTAAGCTCCTACGAGCAGTATTTC.

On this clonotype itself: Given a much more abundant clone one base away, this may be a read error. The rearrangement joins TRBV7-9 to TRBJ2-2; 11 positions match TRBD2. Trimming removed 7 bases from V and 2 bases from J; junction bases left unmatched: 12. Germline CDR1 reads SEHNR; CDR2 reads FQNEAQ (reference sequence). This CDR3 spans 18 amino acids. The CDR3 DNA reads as TGTGCCAGCAACTCTCCCCCCGGGACTAGCGGAAACACCGGGGAGCTGTTTTTT. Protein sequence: CASNSPPGTSGNTGELFF. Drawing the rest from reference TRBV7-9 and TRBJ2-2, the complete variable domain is DTGVSQNPRHKITKRGQNVTFRCDPISEHNRLYWYRQTLGQGPEFLTYFQNEAQLEKSRLLSDRFSAERPKGSFSTLEIQRTEQGDSAMYLCASNSPPGTSGNTGELFFGEGSRLTVL.

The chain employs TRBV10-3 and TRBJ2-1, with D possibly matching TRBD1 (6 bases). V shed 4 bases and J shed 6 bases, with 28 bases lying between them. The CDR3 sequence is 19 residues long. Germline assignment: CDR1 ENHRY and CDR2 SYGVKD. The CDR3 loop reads CAISADGTFSGSEGNEQFF. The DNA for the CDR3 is TGTGCCATCAGTGCCGATGGGACATTTAGTGGGAGTGAGGGCAATGAGCAGTTCTTC.

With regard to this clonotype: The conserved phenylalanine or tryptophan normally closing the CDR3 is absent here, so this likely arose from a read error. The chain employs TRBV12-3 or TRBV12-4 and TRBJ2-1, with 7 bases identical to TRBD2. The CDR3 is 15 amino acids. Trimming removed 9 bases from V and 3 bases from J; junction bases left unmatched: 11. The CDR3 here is CASTRARGDYNEQFS. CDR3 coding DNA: TGTGCCAGTACTCGTGCCCGGGGGGACTACAATGAGCAGTTCTCC.

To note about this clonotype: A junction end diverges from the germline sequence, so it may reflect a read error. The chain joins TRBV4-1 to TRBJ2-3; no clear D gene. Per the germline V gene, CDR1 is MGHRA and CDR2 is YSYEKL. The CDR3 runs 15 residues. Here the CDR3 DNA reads TGCGCCAGCAGCCAAGTCTGGACCTACACAGACACGCAGTATTTT. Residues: CASSQVWTYTDTQYF.

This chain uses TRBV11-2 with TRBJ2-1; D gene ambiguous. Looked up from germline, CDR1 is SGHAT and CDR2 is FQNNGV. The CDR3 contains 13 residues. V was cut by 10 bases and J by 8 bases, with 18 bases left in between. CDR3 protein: CANGLKNAYEQFF. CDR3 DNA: TGTGCCAACGGCTTAAAAAATGCCTATGAGCAGTTCTTC.

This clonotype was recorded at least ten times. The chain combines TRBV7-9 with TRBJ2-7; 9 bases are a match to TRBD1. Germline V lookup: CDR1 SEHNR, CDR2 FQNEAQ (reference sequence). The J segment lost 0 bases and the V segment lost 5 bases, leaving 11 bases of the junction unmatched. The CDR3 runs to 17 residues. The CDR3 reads CASSGGTGYRHSYEQYF. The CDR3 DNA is TGTGCCAGCAGCGGGGGGACAGGGTACCGACACTCCTACGAGCAGTACTTC.

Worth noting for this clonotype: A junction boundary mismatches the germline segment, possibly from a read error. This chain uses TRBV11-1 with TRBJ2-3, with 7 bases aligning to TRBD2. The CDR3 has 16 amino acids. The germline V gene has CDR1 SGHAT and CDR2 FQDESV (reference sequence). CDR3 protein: CASSKGLTVSTDTQCF. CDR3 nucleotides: TGTGCCAGCAGCAAGGGACTAACGGTTAGCACGGATACGCAGTGTTTT.

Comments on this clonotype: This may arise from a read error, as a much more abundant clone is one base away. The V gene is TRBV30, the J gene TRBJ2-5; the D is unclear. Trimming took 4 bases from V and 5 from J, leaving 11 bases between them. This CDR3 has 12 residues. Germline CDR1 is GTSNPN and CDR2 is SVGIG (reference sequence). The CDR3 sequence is CAWNEVGETQYF. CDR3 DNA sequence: TGTGCCTGGAATGAAGTGGGGGAGACCCAGTACTTC. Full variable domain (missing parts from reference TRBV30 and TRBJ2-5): SQTIHQWPATLVQPVGSPLSLECTVEGTSNPNLYWYRQAAGRGLQLLFYSVGIGQISSEVPQNLSASRPQDRQFILSSKKLLLSDSGFYLCAWNEVGETQYFGPGTRLLVL.

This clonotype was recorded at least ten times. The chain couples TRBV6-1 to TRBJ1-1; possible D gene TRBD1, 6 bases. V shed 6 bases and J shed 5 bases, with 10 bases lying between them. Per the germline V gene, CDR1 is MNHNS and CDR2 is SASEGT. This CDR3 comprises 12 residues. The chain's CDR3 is CASRNRVTEAFF. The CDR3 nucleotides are TGTGCCAGCAGAAACAGGGTGACTGAAGCTTTCTTT.

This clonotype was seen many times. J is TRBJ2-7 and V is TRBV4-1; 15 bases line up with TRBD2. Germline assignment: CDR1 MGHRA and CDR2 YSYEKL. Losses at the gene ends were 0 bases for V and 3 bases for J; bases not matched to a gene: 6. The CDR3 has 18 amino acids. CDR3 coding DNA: TGCGCCAGCAGCCAAGAGGGACTAGCGGGAGGCCAGGTCTACGAGCAGTACTTC. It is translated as CASSQEGLAGGQVYEQYF.

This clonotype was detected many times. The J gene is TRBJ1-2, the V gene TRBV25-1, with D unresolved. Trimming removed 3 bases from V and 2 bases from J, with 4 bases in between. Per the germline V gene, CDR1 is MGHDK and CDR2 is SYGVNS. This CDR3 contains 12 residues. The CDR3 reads CASSDHNYGYTF. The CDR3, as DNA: TGTGCCAGCAGTGACCACAACTATGGCTACACCTTC.

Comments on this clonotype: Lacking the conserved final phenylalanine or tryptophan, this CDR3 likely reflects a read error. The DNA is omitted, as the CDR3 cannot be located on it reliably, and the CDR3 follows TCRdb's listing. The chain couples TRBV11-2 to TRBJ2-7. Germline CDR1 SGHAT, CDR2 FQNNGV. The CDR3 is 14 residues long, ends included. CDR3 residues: CSSSLQLTSYEQHL.

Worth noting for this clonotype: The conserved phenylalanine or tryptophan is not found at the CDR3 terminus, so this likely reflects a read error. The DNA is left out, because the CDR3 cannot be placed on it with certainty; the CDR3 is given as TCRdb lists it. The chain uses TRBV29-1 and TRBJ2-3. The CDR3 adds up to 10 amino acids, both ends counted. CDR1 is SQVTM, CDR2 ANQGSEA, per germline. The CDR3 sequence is CSVVQHTLYI.